This T cell receptor (beta chain) is drawn from a study of technical replicates of blood from a handful of donors. The assay was immunoSEQ multiplex PCR, and TCRdb's table has in-frame clones only and misses some. The profile shows tens of thousands of clones, around 96% of them singletons. This TCR was sampled from a human donor in good health. The sample comprised T cells isolated from PBMCs.

The CDR3 is CASSTPGTQYF. CDR3 nucleotides: TGTGCCAGCAGTACCCCAGGGACCCAGTACTTC. The rearrangement links TRBV2 to TRBJ2-5; D remains unclear. Germline V gene sequence: CDR1 SNHLY, CDR2 FYNNEI. V was pared by 5 bases and J by 7 bases, with 8 bases between. This CDR3 comprises 11 residues.